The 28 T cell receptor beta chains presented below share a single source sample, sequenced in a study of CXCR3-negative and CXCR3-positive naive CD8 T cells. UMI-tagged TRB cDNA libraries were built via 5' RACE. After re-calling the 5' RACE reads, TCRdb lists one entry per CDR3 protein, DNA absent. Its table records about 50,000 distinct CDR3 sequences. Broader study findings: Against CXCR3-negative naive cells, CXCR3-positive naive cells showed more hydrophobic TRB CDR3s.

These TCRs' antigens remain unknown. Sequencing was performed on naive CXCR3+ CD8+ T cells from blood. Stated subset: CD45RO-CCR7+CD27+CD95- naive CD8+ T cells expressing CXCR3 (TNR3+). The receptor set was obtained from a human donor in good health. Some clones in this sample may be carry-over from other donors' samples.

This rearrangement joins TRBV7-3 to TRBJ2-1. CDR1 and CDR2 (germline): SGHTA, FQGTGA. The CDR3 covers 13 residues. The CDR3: CASSLTGHNEQFF.

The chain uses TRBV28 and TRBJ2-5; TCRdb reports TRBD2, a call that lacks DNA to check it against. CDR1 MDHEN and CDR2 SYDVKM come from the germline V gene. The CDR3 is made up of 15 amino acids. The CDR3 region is CASSGTSGYQETQYF.

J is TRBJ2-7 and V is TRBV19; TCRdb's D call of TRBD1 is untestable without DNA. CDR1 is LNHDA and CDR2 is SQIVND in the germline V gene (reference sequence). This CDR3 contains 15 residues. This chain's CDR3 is CASSTAGTGLDEQYF.

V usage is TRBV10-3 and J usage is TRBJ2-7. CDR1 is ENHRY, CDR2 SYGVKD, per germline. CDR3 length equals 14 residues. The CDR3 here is CAISAGRLGDEQYF.

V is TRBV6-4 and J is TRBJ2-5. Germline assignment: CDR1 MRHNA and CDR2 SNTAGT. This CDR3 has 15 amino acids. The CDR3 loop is CASSEGIGDQETQYF.

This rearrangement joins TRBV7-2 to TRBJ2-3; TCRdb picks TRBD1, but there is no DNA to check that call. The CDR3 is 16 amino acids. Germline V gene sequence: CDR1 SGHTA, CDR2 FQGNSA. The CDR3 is CASSFLGQGAPDTQYF. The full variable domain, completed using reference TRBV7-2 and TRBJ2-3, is GAGVSQSPSNKVTEKGKDVELRCDPISGHTALYWYRQSLGQGLEFLIYFQGNSAPDKSGLPSDRFSAERTGGSVSTLTIQRTQQEDSAVYLCASSFLGQGAPDTQYFGPGTRLTVL.

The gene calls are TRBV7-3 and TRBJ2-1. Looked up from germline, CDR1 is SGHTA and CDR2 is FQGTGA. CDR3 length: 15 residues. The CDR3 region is CASSYSSSSYNEQFF.

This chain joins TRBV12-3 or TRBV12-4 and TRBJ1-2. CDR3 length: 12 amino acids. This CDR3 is CASSLGPYGYTF.

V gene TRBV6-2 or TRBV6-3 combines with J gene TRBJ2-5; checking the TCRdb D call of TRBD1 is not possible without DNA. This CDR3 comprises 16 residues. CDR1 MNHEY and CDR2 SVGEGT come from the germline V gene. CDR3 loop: CASSYGGLSPQETQYF.

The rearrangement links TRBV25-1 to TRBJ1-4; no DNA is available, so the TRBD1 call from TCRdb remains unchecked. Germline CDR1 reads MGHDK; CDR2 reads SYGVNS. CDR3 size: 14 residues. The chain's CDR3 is CASSRTATNEKLFF.

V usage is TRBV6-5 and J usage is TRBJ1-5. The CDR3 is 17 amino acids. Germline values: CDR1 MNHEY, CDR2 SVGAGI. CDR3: CASSPESSGYSNQPQHF.

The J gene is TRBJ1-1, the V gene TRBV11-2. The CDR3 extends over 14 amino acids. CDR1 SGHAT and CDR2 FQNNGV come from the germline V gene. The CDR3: CASSLWSMNTEAFF.

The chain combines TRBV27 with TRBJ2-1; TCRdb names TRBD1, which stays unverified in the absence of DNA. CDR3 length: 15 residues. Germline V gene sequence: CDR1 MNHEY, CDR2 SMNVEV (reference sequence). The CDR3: CASSPSGDSYNEQFF.

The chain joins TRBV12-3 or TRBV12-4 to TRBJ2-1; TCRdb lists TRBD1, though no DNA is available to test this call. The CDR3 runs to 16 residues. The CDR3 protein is CASSPSIGAAYNEQFF.

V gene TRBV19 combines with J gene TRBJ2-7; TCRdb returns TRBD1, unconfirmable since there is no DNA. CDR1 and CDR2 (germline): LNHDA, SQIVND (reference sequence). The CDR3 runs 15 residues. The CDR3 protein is CASTPSDRESYEQYF.

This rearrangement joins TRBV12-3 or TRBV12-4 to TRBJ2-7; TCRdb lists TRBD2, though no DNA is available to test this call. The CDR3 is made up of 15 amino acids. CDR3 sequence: CASSPTGTSDYEQYF.

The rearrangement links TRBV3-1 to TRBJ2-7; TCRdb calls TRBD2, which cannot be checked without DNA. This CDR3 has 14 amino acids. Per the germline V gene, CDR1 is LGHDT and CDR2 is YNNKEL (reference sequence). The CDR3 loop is CASSHEQAGYEQYF.

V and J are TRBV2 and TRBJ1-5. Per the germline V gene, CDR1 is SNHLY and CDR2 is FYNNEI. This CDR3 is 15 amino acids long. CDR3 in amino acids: CASSEGGYSNQPQHF.

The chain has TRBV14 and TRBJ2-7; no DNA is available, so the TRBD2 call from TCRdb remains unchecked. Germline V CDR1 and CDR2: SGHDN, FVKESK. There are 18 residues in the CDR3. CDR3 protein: CASSQDPLGLAAWDEQYF.

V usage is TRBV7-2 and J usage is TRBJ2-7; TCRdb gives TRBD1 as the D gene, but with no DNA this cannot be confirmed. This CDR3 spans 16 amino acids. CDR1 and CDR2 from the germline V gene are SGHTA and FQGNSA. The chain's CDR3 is CASSLVGGQGAYEQYF.

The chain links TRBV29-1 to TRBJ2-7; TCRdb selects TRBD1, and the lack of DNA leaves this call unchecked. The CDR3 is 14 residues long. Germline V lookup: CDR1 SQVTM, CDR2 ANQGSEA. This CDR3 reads CSVVSYSGTYEQYF.

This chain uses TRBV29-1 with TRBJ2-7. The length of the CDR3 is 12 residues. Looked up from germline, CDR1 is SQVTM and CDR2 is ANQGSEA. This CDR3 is CSVGQAAYEQYF.

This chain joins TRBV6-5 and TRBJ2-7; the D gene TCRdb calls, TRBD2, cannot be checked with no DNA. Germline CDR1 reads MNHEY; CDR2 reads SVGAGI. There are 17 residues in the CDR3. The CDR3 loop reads CASSGRASGGPQYEQYF.

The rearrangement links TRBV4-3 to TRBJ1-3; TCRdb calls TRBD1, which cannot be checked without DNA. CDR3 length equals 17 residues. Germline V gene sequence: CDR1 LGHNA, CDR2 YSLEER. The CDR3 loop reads CASSPYRGPSSGNTIYF.

The CDR3 spells CASSTGNEKLFF. V usage is TRBV10-1 and J usage is TRBJ1-4; TCRdb selects TRBD1, and the lack of DNA leaves this call unchecked. The CDR3 runs 12 residues. Germline V gene lookup returns CDR1 WNHNN and CDR2 SYGVQD (reference sequence).

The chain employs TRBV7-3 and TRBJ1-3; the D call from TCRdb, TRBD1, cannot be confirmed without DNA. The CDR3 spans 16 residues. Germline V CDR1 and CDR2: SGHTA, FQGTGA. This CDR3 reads CASSLTPGGYGNTIYF.

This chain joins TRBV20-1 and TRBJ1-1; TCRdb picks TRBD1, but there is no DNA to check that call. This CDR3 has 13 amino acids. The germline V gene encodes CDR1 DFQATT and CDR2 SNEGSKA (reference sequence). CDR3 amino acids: CSATGQGVTEAFF.

The CDR3: CSVITPGGETQYF. This chain connects TRBV29-1 to TRBJ2-5; there is no DNA to check the TCRdb D call of TRBD1. The CDR3 has 13 residues. Per the germline V gene, CDR1 is SQVTM and CDR2 is ANQGSEA.